This TCR beta chain appears in the sequencing data of a study of glioma-infiltrating T cells after dendritic cell vaccination. TCRdb keeps only in-frame clones here, not all; method: immunoSEQ multiplex PCR. The sample shows some 87,000 clones, more than 70% of them seen only once. PBMC sampling occurred before vaccination, two weeks after the third dose, and at progression. The CDR3 length is 16 residues. The trim removed 5 bases at V and 5 bases at J, leaving 11 bases unmatched. The V gene's germline CDR1 is SSHAT and CDR2 FNYEAQ (reference sequence). Sequenced material: blood, taken before dendritic cell vaccination. The chain links TRBV7-7 to TRBJ2-5, with TRBD1 matching 10 bases. This TCR came from a human donor with glioblastoma. The CDR3 protein is CASSARDRGGSETQYF. CDR3 bases: TGTGCCAGCAGCGCACGGGACAGGGGTGGGTCGGAGACCCAGTACTTC.